This TCR beta chain was captured in a study of blood T cell repertoires in COVID-19. On the study more broadly: Samples representing acute and convalescent COVID-19 were sourced from the United States, Italy and Spain. T cells, B-cell-depleted T cells, or PBMCs provided the cDNA or gDNA that served as material.

The germline V and J ends were trimmed by 2 bases and 5 bases, with 5 bases remaining between them. Germline V gene data show CDR1 as SGDLS and CDR2 as YYNGEE. The CDR3 loop spans 12 amino acids. Original methodology: From reference gene primer amplification, estimates of nucleated cell counts were derived. The data were produced by immunoSEQ multiplex PCR, yet TCRdb's version contains in-frame clones alone and is incomplete. For V, J and clone size, that table is used; D and trimming come from the DNA. The sample comprises 150,000 to 200,000 clones, roughly 80% of which are singletons, and roughly 5.1% rests with the top ten.

Sequenced sample: peripheral blood. This chain joins TRBV9 and TRBJ1-5; no clear D gene. The sequence derives from a woman younger than 45 with acute or convalescent COVID-19. In DNA form, the CDR3 reads TGTGCCAGCAGCGTGGAGGATCAGCCCCAGCATTTT. Its translation: CASSVEDQPQHF.